Detailed here is one T cell receptor (beta chain). Sequencing used immunoSEQ multiplex PCR; TCRdb keeps in-frame clones, though not all of them. The table lists more than 250,000 clones, about 84% of them singletons. The data stem from a study of blood T cell repertoires in COVID-19. For the study at large: The cDNA or gDNA used as material had been derived from T cells, B-cell-depleted T cells, or PBMCs.

Germline V gene sequence: CDR1 MNHEY, CDR2 SVGAGI. V lost 6 bases and J lost 4; bases outside the gene matches: 7. The CDR3 contains 15 residues. The sample consisted of peripheral blood. The chain combines TRBV6-5 with TRBJ1-5; 9 positions match TRBD1. The sequence came from a woman aged 45-59 years with acute or convalescent COVID-19. This CDR3 is CASRRDRETNQPQHF. CDR3 nucleotide sequence: TGTGCCAGCAGGAGGGACAGGGAGACTAATCAGCCCCAGCATTTT.